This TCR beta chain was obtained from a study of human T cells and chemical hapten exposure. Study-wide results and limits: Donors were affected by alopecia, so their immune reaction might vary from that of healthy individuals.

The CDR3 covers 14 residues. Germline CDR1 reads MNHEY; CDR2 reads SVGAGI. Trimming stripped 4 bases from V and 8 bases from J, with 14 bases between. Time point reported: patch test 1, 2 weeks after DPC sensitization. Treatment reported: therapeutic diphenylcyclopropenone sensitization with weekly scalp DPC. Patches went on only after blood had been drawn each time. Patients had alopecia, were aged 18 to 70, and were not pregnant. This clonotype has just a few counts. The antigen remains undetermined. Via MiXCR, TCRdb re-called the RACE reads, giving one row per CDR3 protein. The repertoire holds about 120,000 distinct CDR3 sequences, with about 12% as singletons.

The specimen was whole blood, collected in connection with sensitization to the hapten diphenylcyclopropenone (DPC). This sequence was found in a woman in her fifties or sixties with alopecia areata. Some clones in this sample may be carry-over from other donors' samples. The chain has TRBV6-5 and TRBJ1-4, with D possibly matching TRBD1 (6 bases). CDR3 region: CASSSTGTREKLFF. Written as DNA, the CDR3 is TGTGCCAGCAGTTCAACAGGGACGCGCGAAAAACTGTTTTTT.